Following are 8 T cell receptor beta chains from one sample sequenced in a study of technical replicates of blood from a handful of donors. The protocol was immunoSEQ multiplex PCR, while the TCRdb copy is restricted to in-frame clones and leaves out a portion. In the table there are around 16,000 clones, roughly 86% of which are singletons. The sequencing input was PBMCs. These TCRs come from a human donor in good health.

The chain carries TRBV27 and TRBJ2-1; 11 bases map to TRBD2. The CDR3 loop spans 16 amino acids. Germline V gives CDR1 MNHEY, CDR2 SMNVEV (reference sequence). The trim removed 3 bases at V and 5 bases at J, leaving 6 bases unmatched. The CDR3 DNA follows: TGTGCCAGCAGTTTGTCTTATAGCGGGAGGGACAATGAGCAGTTCTTC. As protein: CASSLSYSGRDNEQFF.

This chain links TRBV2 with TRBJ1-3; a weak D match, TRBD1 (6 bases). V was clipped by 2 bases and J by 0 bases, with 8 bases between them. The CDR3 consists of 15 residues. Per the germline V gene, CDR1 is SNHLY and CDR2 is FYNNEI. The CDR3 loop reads CASSELQGSGNTIYF. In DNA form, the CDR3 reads TGTGCCAGCAGTGAATTACAGGGCTCTGGAAACACCATATATTTT.

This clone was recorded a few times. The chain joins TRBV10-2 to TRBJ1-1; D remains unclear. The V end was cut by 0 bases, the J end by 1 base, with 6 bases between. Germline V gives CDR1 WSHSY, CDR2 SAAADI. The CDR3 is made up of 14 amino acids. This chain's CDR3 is CASSESAQNTEAFF. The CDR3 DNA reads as TGCGCCAGCAGTGAGTCGGCACAGAACACTGAAGCTTTCTTT.

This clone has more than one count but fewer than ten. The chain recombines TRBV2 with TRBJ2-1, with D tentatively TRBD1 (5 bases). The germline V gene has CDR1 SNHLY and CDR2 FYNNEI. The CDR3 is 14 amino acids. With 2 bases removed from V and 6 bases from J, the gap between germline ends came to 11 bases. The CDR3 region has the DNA TGTGCCAGCAGTGAACCAGGGAATATCAATGAGCAGTTCTTC. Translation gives CASSEPGNINEQFF.

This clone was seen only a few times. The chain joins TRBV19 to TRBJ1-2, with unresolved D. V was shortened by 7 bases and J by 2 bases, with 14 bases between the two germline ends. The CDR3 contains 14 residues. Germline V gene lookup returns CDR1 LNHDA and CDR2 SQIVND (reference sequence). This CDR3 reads CASTQPGVNYGYTF. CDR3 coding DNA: TGTGCCAGTACCCAGCCGGGAGTAAACTATGGCTACACCTTC. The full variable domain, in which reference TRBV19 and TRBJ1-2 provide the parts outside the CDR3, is DGGITQSPKYLFRKEGQNVTLSCEQNLNHDAMYWYRQDPGQGLRLIYYSQIVNDFQKGDIAEGYSVSREKKESFPLTVTSAQKNPTAFYLCASTQPGVNYGYTFGSGTRLTVV.

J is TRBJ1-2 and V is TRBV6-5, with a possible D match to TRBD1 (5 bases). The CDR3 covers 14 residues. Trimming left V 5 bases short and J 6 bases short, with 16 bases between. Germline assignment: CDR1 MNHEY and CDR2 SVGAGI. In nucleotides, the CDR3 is TGTGCCAGCAGTGGCTTCCAAGGGGCGGATGGCTACACCTTC. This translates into CASSGFQGADGYTF.

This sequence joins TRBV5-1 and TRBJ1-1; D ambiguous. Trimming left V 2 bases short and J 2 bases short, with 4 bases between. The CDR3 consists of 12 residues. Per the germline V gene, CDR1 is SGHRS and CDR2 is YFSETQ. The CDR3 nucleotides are TGCGCCAGCAGCTTCGGTAACACTGAAGCTTTCTTT. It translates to CASSFGNTEAFF.

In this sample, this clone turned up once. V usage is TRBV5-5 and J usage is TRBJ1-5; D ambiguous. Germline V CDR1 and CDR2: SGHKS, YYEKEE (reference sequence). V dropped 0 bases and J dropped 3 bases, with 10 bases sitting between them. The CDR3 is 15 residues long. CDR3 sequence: CASSLDSDYNQPQHF. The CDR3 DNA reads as TGTGCCAGCAGCTTGGACAGCGACTACAATCAGCCCCAGCATTTT.